Below, 8 T cell receptor beta chains from the same sample are listed, as sequenced in a study of PD-L1 blockade in urothelial cancer. The sample's time point: pretreatment peripheral blood. TCRdb keeps only in-frame clones here, not all; method: immunoSEQ multiplex PCR. Of 70,000 to 75,000 clones listed, roughly 84% are singletons. The sample consisted of PBMCs, taken around atezolizumab (anti-PD-L1) treatment. The receptors derive from a woman in her 70s with urothelial cancer.

The chain recombines TRBV7-2 with TRBJ1-4; TRBD1 agrees at 10 bases. Germline assignment: CDR1 SGHTA and CDR2 FQGNSA. V was pared by 5 bases and J by 7 bases, with 7 bases of the junction left unmatched. This CDR3 is built from 15 residues. The chain's CDR3 is CASSLDRGWGEKLFF. In DNA form, the CDR3 reads TGTGCCAGCAGCCTGGACAGGGGGTGGGGTGAAAAACTGTTTTTT.

This chain links TRBV6-6 with TRBJ2-5, with 7 positions matching TRBD1. The J segment lost 5 bases and the V segment lost 4 bases, leaving 10 bases of the junction unmatched. There are 15 residues in the CDR3. CDR1 is MNHNY and CDR2 is SVGAGI in the germline V gene (reference sequence). The CDR3 spells CASSSSTGSYETQYF. The DNA of the CDR3 is TGTGCCAGCAGTTCCTCGACAGGGAGTTACGAGACCCAGTACTTC.

The chain couples TRBV5-5 to TRBJ1-2, with D maybe TRBD1 (5 bases). The V and J ends lost 2 bases and 3 bases respectively, with 11 bases between them. CDR1 and CDR2 (germline): SGHKS, YYEKEE (reference sequence). The CDR3 length is 14 residues. The CDR3 nucleotides are TGTGCCAGCAGCTTAGGGGTTGGGGACTATGGCTACACCTTC. This sequence encodes CASSLGVGDYGYTF.

V usage is TRBV5-1 and J usage is TRBJ2-1; D possibly corresponds to TRBD2 (5 bases). This CDR3 region has 14 residues. V shed 0 bases and J shed 4 bases, with 8 bases lying between them. The germline CDR1 and CDR2 sequences are SGHRS and YFSETQ. CDR3 bases: TGCGCCAGCAGCTTGGCCGAGGGATACAATGAGCAGTTCTTC. Translation: CASSLAEGYNEQFF.

The rearrangement uses TRBV11-3 and TRBJ2-2, with 8 bases matching TRBD2. Trimming took 3 bases from V and 6 from J; bases not matched to a gene: 3. The CDR3 contains 14 residues. Germline loops: CDR1 SGHNT, CDR2 YENEEA. The DNA for the CDR3 is TGTGCCAGCAGCTTTGGACTAGCTCCCGGGGAGCTGTTTTTT. Its protein is CASSFGLAPGELFF.

The genes are TRBV5-6 and TRBJ1-4; perhaps TRBD1 as D (6 bases). Trimming took off 5 bases at V and 0 bases at J, with 23 bases between the two ends. This CDR3 spans 19 amino acids. Germline V gene data show CDR1 as SGHDT and CDR2 as YYEEEE. CDR3 loop: CASSWPLMDSESTNEKLFF. The CDR3 DNA reads as TGTGCCAGCAGTTGGCCTCTTATGGACAGCGAATCAACTAATGAAAAACTGTTTTTT.

The chain couples TRBV7-6 to TRBJ2-7, with D perhaps matching TRBD2 (5 bases). The CDR3 spans 16 residues. CDR1 is SGHVS, CDR2 FNYEAQ, per germline. Deletions cut 2 bases from V and 3 bases from J, with 17 bases between. In nucleotides, the CDR3 is TGTGCCAGCAGCTTAAACTCCTTAAGCGGATACTACGAGCAGTACTTC. Translated, it gives CASSLNSLSGYYEQYF.

The chain carries TRBV6-6 and TRBJ1-5; 7 bases are shared with TRBD1. V was pared by 8 bases and J by 2 bases, with 9 bases of the junction left unmatched. CDR1 is MNHNY and CDR2 is SVGAGI in the germline V gene (reference sequence). CDR3 length: 15 amino acids. In DNA, the CDR3 is TGTGCCAGCGGACGAACAGGGGAGGGCAATCAGCCCCAGCATTTT. It is translated as CASGRTGEGNQPQHF.